This TCR beta chain was found in a study of response to subunit inactivated influenza vaccine. Study results and caveats: Authors suggested each seasonal influenza vaccination recruits few new T cells.

About this clonotype: The target antigen is unknown.

The CDR3 has 15 residues. Trimming cost V 1 base and J 8 bases; bases outside gene matches: 6. CDR1 is SGHTA and CDR2 is FQGNSA in the germline V gene. One entry per CDR3 protein, called by TCRdb with MiXCR from the RT-PCR reads. The data show around 520,000 distinct CDR3 sequences, with 25% seen just once and about 1.9% held by the top ten. This specimen consisted of CD4+ T cells sorted from PBMCs, obtained 5 days after vaccination. This TCR was recovered from a man in his forties or fifties who received an inactivated influenza vaccine. This sequence joins TRBV7-2 and TRBJ2-1, with TRBD2 identical over 9 bases. The CDR3 nucleotides are TGTGCCAGCAGCTTAGAGGCGGGGGGGCGGGATGAGCAGTTCTTC. It codes for CASSLEAGGRDEQFF. Using reference TRBV7-2 and TRBJ2-1 for the parts outside the CDR3, the full variable domain is GAGVSQSPSNKVTEKGKDVELRCDPISGHTALYWYRQSLGQGLEFLIYFQGNSAPDKSGLPSDRFSAERTGGSVSTLTIQRTQQEDSAVYLCASSLEAGGRDEQFFGPGTRLTVL.